This T cell receptor beta chain was recorded in a study of control samples from healthy donors and cancer patients. Germline-derived CDR1 and CDR2 are MDHEN and SYDVKM. This CDR3 spans 13 amino acids. Trimming cost V 4 bases and J 5 bases, with 6 bases left between them. Assay used: immunoSEQ multiplex PCR; TCRdb lists only in-frame clones, some missing. There are 180,000 or so clones in the sample; about nine tenths occur only once, and around 1.5% lies in the top ten. This clonotype originated in a woman aged 25 to 39 in good health. The chain employs TRBV28 and TRBJ1-6; tentative D call: TRBD1 (5 bases). Source material: blood. Written as DNA, the CDR3 is TGTGCCAGCAGTTGGGGGGATAATTCACCCCTCCACTTT. It is translated as CASSWGDNSPLHF.